The table lists the clone carrying this TCR beta chain with a few counts. Its cognate antigen is unknown. This sample is part of a study of radiation and T cells in renal cell carcinoma. Across the whole study: Nephrectomy followed 15 Gy stereotactic body radiation by 4 weeks.

Time point denoted: blood 2 weeks post-SBRT. Treatment in this sample: 15 Gy SBRT to primary tumor, nephrectomy 4 weeks later. The patient's renal cell carcinoma had clear cell pathology. The study, taken as a whole, reports: Top tumor clonotypes rose in blood 2 weeks post-radiation, then contracted.

Profiled with immunoSEQ multiplex PCR; TCRdb holds only in-frame clones, not every one. Of 70,000 to 80,000 clones listed, 80% to 90% were seen once; the top ten hold 22%. Sequencing used blood, obtained from a patient whose treatment included radiotherapy and nephrectomy. The TCR comes from a woman aged 50 to 65 with renal cell carcinoma.

The CDR3 here is CASRSGTSQETQYF. In DNA, the CDR3 is TGTGCCAGTAGGTCCGGGACATCCCAAGAGACCCAGTACTTC. The chain combines TRBV19 with TRBJ2-5; tentative D call: TRBD1 (6 bases). Germline lookup yields CDR1 LNHDA and CDR2 SQIVND (reference sequence). The V end lost 6 bases, the J end lost 1 base, and 12 bases lay between the germline ends. The CDR3 spans 14 residues.